This T cell receptor (beta chain) was sequenced for a study of radiation and T cells in renal cell carcinoma. Sequencing used immunoSEQ multiplex PCR; TCRdb keeps in-frame clones, though not all of them. The table includes over 120,000 clones, 70% to 90% detected once. The time point here: blood 4 weeks post-SBRT, at nephrectomy. The sample's treatment: 15 Gy SBRT to primary tumor, nephrectomy 4 weeks later. Nephrectomy followed 15 Gy stereotactic body radiation by 4 weeks. The germline V gene has CDR1 KGHSH and CDR2 LQKENI. V was pared by 6 bases and J by 1 base, with 12 bases between. This CDR3 contains 14 residues. This clone has only one observation. Its matching antigen is unknown. Notes on the study in general: Top tumor clonotypes rose in blood 2 weeks post-radiation, then contracted.

This rearrangement joins TRBV18 to TRBJ1-2; tentative D call: TRBD1 (5 bases). This sequence was found in a woman in her forties or fifties with renal cell carcinoma. The specimen comprised blood, sampled from a patient whose treatment included radiotherapy and nephrectomy. CDR3 amino acids: CASSPDRSNYGYTF. DNA of the CDR3: TGTGCCAGCTCCCCTGACAGAAGTAACTATGGCTACACCTTC.